Below, one T cell receptor (beta chain) is given with its context. The sample originates from a study of CD8 T cells in Susac syndrome. The V segment lost 3 bases and the J segment 9 bases; nucleotides outside the gene matches: 5. CDR1 and CDR2 from the germline V gene are MNHNS and SASEGT. This CDR3 region has 14 residues. Random hexamers primed reverse transcription of about 0.5 to 1 ug RNA. Amplification of TCR beta CDR3 was carried out by immunoSEQ multiplex PCR, which covered 54 Vbeta and 13 Jbeta segments. TCRdb passed the immunoSEQ multiplex PCR reads through MiXCR, listing each CDR3 protein once. Here the sample spans some 300,000 distinct CDR3 sequences, about nine tenths being singletons. Negative magnetic isolation gave CD8+ and CD4+ cells; FACS enriched CD8+ TEMRA.

The chain employs TRBV6-1 and TRBJ2-1; 10 bases align to TRBD2. The sequenced sample consisted of CD8+ T cells from PBMCs. This TCR came from a human donor with multiple sclerosis. The CDR3 DNA reads TGTGCCAGCAGTGACAGCGGGAGGGCAACTGAGCAGTTCTTC. Protein product: CASSDSGRATEQFF.